The 20 T cell receptor beta chains below come from one sample, sequenced in a study of cytomegalovirus exposure and HLA in healthy donors. Only in-frame clones appear in the TCRdb table, and some are missing; sequencing was by immunoSEQ multiplex PCR. The sample shows about 78,000 clones, 90% to 96% of them seen only once. Material for sequencing was PBMCs. These receptors all come from a young man in good health and CMV-seropositive.

Only one count was recorded for this clone. The chain couples TRBV28 to TRBJ1-5; D is unclear. The CDR3 sequence is 12 residues long. Trimming removed 7 bases at V and 0 bases at J, with 4 bases between. Germline values: CDR1 MDHEN, CDR2 SYDVKM. CDR3 DNA sequence: TGTGCCAGCACTTATAGCAATCAGCCCCAGCATTTT. Protein: CASTYSNQPQHF.

The V and J genes are TRBV4-2 and TRBJ1-2; the match to TRBD1 covers 8 bases. The CDR3 sequence is 16 residues long. Germline V lookup: CDR1 LGHNA, CDR2 YNFKEQ. Germline trimming cut 6 bases from V and 6 bases from J; bases unmatched to any gene: 15. In DNA, the CDR3 is TGTGCCAGCAGTGAGGGCACTTTGACAGGGGTCGATGGCTACACCTTC. Protein product: CASSEGTLTGVDGYTF.

V is TRBV1 and J is TRBJ2-1; the DNA was not compared with TRBD2, the D call given in the table. TRBV1 is labeled a pseudogene. This CDR3 has 15 residues. Here the CDR3 reads CTSSQGKRESNEQFF. The CDR3 DNA follows: TGCACCAGCAGCCAAGGCAAGCGGGAGAGCAATGAGCAGTTCTTC.

This chain links TRBV14 with TRBJ1-4; 8 bases fit TRBD1. With 0 bases clipped from V and 3 bases from J, the junction kept 6 bases outside the gene matches. In germline, CDR1 is SGHDN, CDR2 FVKESK. This CDR3 comprises 17 residues. DNA for the CDR3: TGTGCCAGCAGCCAAGATTGGCAGGGGGCGGCTAATGAAAAACTGTTTTTT. Translated: CASSQDWQGAANEKLFF. Full variable domain (outside the CDR3, taken from reference TRBV14 and TRBJ1-4): EAGVTQFPSHSVIEKGQTVTLRCDPISGHDNLYWYRRVMGKEIKFLLHFVKESKQDESGMPNNRFLAERTGGTYSTLKVQPAELEDSGVYFCASSQDWQGAANEKLFFGSGTQLSVL.

The genes are TRBV6-1 and TRBJ1-5, with TRBD1 as a possible D gene (6 bases). Trimming removed 4 bases from V and 1 base from J, with 23 bases in between. CDR1 is MNHNS, CDR2 SASEGT, per germline. The CDR3 has 19 residues. The CDR3 loop is CASSGGKAQGPTSNQPQHF. CDR3 bases: TGTGCCAGCAGTGGGGGCAAAGCACAGGGCCCCACGAGCAATCAGCCCCAGCATTTT.

The chain links TRBV12-5 to TRBJ2-7; tentative D call: TRBD1 (6 bases). The V and J ends lost 6 bases and 1 base respectively, with 7 bases between them. Germline loops: CDR1 LGHNT, CDR2 FRNRAP. The CDR3 length is 12 residues. CDR3 in amino acids: CASGTGSYEQYF. CDR3 sequence (DNA): TGTGCTAGTGGGACAGGTTCCTACGAGCAGTACTTC.

The chain couples TRBV7-9 to TRBJ2-2; D is ambiguous. This CDR3 region has 10 residues. Germline CDR1 is SEHNR and CDR2 is FQNEAQ (reference sequence). V was cut by 11 bases and J by 6 bases, with 7 bases left in between. CDR3 loop: CAVTPGELFF. CDR3 in DNA: TGTGCCGTTACACCCGGGGAGCTGTTTTTT.

The J gene is TRBJ1-2, the V gene TRBV23-1; D is possibly TRBD1 (6 bases). TRBV23-1 is assigned to the ORF class and has an uncertain function. Trimming pared 5 bases from V and 1 base from J, leaving 29 bases between. The CDR3 is 20 amino acids. This CDR3 is CASSFPRQARLGLYNYGYTF. The CDR3 nucleotides are TGCGCCAGCAGTTTCCCAAGACAGGCCCGACTCGGGTTGTATAACTATGGCTACACCTTC.

This sequence joins TRBV5-5 and TRBJ2-3; 12 positions match TRBD2. The CDR3 consists of 17 residues. The J segment lost 4 bases and the V segment lost 3 bases, leaving 9 bases of the junction unmatched. CDR1 and CDR2 (germline): SGHKS, YYEKEE (reference sequence). The chain's CDR3 is CASSSDTLAGGADTQYF. The CDR3 DNA reads TGTGCCAGCAGCTCCGACACACTAGCGGGAGGAGCAGATACGCAGTATTTT.

This clone was counted a single time. CDR3: CSVEGEAGYTF. The CDR3, as DNA: TGCAGCGTTGAAGGCGAAGCTGGCTACACCTTC. V is TRBV29-1 and J is TRBJ1-2; D ambiguous. The CDR3 is 11 residues long. Per the germline V gene, CDR1 is SQVTM and CDR2 is ANQGSEA. V gave up 1 base and J gave up 7 bases, with 7 bases separating them.

This clone was counted once. It is likely a read error, because the conserved phenylalanine at the end of the CDR3 is missing. V usage is TRBV14 and J usage is TRBJ2-7; no firm D call. Germline values: CDR1 SGHDN, CDR2 FVKESK. The V end was cut by 4 bases, the J end by 0 bases, with 10 bases between. The CDR3 sequence is 14 residues long. CDR3 sequence: CASSPGSGSYEQYL. CDR3 bases: TGTGCCAGCAGCCCCGGTTCAGGCTCCTACGAGCAGTACCTC.

V usage is TRBV28 and J usage is TRBJ1-2, with 7 bases identical to TRBD1. Germline loops: CDR1 MDHEN, CDR2 SYDVKM. The CDR3 has 13 amino acids. V lost 5 bases and J lost 3; bases outside the gene matches: 3. CDR3 in amino acids: CASSVGQDYGYTF. CDR3 bases: TGTGCCAGCAGTGTTGGACAGGACTATGGCTACACCTTC.

V and J are TRBV28 and TRBJ2-5, with D tentatively TRBD2 (6 bases). Germline V gives CDR1 MDHEN, CDR2 SYDVKM. Trimming pared 4 bases from V and 2 bases from J, leaving 8 bases between. The length of the CDR3 is 13 residues. CDR3 coding DNA: TGTGCCAGCAGTTCCGGGGGACAAGAGACCCAGTACTTC. Amino acid sequence: CASSSGGQETQYF.

The chain has TRBV4-2 and TRBJ2-7, with a weak D call TRBD1 (6 bases). CDR3 length equals 17 residues. Germline V gene data show CDR1 as LGHNA and CDR2 as YNFKEQ. V lost 4 bases to trimming and J lost 5 bases, with 24 bases between them. The CDR3 DNA is TGTGCCAGCAGCCCCTACCAGGGGAGCTGGTTTGTGGACGAGCAGTACTTC. Translation gives CASSPYQGSWFVDEQYF.

The V gene is TRBV6-5, the J gene TRBJ2-5, with D perhaps matching TRBD1 (5 bases). The CDR3 has 15 residues. Per the germline V gene, CDR1 is MNHEY and CDR2 is SVGAGI. V lost 0 bases to trimming and J lost 5 bases, with 13 bases between them. The CDR3 bases are TGTGCCAGCAGTTACTCGAAGCAGGGTATGGAGACCCAGTACTTC. It is translated as CASSYSKQGMETQYF.

The chain is built from TRBV5-1 and TRBJ2-1, with TRBD2 identical over 8 bases. CDR1 is SGHRS and CDR2 is YFSETQ in the germline V gene. CDR3 size: 15 residues. With V trimmed by 0 bases and J by 4 bases, 3 bases remained unmatched. CDR3 loop: CASSLALAGYNEQFF. CDR3 DNA sequence: TGCGCCAGCAGCTTGGCTTTAGCGGGATACAATGAGCAGTTCTTC.

The chain combines TRBV30 with TRBJ2-5; D not certain. The CDR3 totals 10 residues. Trimming cost V 5 bases and J 11 bases, with 12 bases left between them. The germline V gene has CDR1 GTSNPN and CDR2 SVGIG (reference sequence). CDR3 sequence: CAWESGEQYF. For the CDR3, the DNA is TGTGCCTGGGAGTCGGGTGAGCAGTACTTC.

V and J are TRBV5-6 and TRBJ2-2; possible D gene TRBD1, 5 bases. V was shortened by 1 base and J by 3 bases, with 7 bases between the two germline ends. Germline lookup yields CDR1 SGHDT and CDR2 YYEEEE. CDR3 length: 14 residues. The DNA of the CDR3 is TGTGCCAGCAGCTTGAGACAGTACACCGGGGAGCTGTTTTTT. Protein: CASSLRQYTGELFF.

This clone was observed once. The J gene is TRBJ1-5, the V gene TRBV7-9, with TRBD1 matching 7 bases. CDR3 length equals 15 residues. Germline loops: CDR1 SEHNR, CDR2 FQNEAQ (reference sequence). Germline trimming cut 5 bases from V and 0 bases from J; bases unmatched to any gene: 4. The DNA of the CDR3 is TGTGCCAGCAGCCCAACAGGGGATAGCAATCAGCCCCAGCATTTT. Amino acids: CASSPTGDSNQPQHF.

This clone was recorded only once. One end of the junction does not line up with germline, which may come from a read error. The rearrangement links TRBV6-1 to TRBJ2-7; 12 bases align to TRBD1. The germline V gene has CDR1 MNHNS and CDR2 SASEGT. The CDR3 is made up of 15 amino acids. The CDR3 nucleotides read TGTGCCAACAGTTCGCCGGGACAGGGGGCTCGCGAGCAGTACTTC. Its protein is CANSSPGQGAREQYF.